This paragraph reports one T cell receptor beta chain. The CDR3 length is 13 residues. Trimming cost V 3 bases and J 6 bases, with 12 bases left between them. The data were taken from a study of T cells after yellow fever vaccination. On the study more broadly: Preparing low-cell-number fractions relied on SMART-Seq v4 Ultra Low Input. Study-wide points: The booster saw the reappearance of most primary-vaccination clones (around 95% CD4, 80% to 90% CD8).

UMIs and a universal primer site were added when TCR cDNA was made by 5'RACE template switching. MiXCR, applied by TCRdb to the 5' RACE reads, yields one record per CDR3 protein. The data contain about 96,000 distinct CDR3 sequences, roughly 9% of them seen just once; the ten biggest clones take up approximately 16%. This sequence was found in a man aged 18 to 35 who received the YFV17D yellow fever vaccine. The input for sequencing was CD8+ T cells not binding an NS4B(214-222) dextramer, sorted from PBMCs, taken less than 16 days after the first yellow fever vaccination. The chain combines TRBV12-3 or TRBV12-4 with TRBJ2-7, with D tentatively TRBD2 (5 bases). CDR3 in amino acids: CASSFVRGGEQYF. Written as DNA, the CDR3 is TGTGCCAGCAGTTTCGTCAGAGGAGGCGAGCAGTACTTC.